This TCR beta chain was captured by sequencing in a study of shared clonotypes between healthy human individuals. Study observations and caveats: Researchers sampled blood only, noting tissue repertoires likely differ. Among donors, clonotype sharing was expected to be affected by sequencing depth.

Germline assignment: CDR1 MGHRA and CDR2 YSYEKL. V lost 4 bases, J lost 2 bases, and 15 bases lay in between. The CDR3 is made up of 15 amino acids. Repertoires were generated with immunoSEQ multiplex PCR, while TCRdb's copy carries only in-frame clones and drops some. The data hold some 800,000 clones, with 90% to 95% observed a single time. CD45RO-negative, CCR7-selected cells formed the naive CD8 fraction, which excluded terminally differentiated effector memory CD45RA+ cells. Adult Caucasians living in Nashville, Tennessee made up all of the donors. As for this clone: Its antigen is not known.

This chain uses TRBV4-1 with TRBJ2-7; tentative D call: TRBD2 (6 bases). This clonotype was sampled from a man aged 30-40 years in good health. The sample was naive CD8+ T cells sorted from blood. CDR3: CASSPISLATYEQYF. The CDR3 DNA sequence: TGCGCCAGCAGCCCCATCTCCCTAGCGACCTACGAGCAGTACTTC.